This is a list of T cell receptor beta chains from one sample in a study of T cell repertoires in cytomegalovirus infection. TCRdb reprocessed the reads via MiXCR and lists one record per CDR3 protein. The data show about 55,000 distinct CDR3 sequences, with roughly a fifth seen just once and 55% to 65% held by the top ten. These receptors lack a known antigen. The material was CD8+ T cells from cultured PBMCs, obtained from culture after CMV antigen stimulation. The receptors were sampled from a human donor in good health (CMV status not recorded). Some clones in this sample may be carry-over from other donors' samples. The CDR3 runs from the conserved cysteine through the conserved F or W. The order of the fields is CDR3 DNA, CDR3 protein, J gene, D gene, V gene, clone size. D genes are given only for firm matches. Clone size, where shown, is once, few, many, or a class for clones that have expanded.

TGTGCCAGCAGCCCAGCGGGAGGGTTGACAGATACGCAGTATTTT | CASSPAGGLTDTQYF | TRBJ2-3 | TRBD2 | TRBV5-4 | few
TGCGCCAGCAGCCAAGAGATTGGGACGGCTTACGAGCAGTACTTC | CASSQEIGTAYEQYF | TRBJ2-7 | - | TRBV4-3 | few
TGTGCCAGCAGCTTCTCCGGGGAGCAGTACTTC | CASSFSGEQYF | TRBJ2-7 | - | TRBV7-9 | few
TGTGCCAGCAGCTTGAATCCTAGCGGGGCCTACGAGCAGTACTTC | CASSLNPSGAYEQYF | TRBJ2-7 | TRBD2 | TRBV11-2 | once
TGTGCCAGCAGTCCGGGACCGATTGATGGCTACACCTTC | CASSPGPIDGYTF | TRBJ1-2 | - | TRBV6-1 | -
TGTGCCAGCAGCTCTGAAGGTAGCGGGAGTTACGAGCAGTACTTC | CASSSEGSGSYEQYF | TRBJ2-7 | TRBD2 | TRBV7-9 | few
TGTGCCAGCAGCCGACAGGGCGGCACTGAAGCTTTCTTT | CASSRQGGTEAFF | TRBJ1-1 | TRBD1 | TRBV6-2/TRBV6-3 | few
TGTGCCAGCAGCTTGAGACTAGCGGGGGGTCAAGTCAATGAGCAGTTCTTC | CASSLRLAGGQVNEQFF | TRBJ2-1 | TRBD2 | TRBV7-6 | -
TGTGCCGTCCGGCAGGCAGGCTCCTTAGGAGAGACCCAGTACTTC | CAVRQAGSLGETQYF | TRBJ2-5 | - | TRBV6-5 | -
TGTGCCAGCAGCTTACGGACGGGGGAGACCCAGTACTTC | CASSLRTGETQYF | TRBJ2-5 | - | TRBV5-6 | few
TGTGCCAGCAGCTCGAGGGGGCGCGATAGAGATACGCAGTATTTT | CASSSRGRDRDTQYF | TRBJ2-3 | TRBD1 | TRBV7-9 | few
TGTGCCAGCAGCTTAGGAGGGGCTCTCTACAATGAGCAGTTCTTC | CASSLGGALYNEQFF | TRBJ2-1 | - | TRBV7-2 | -
TGTGCCAGCAGCGTAGTCCCCACCAAAGGGGATGAGCAGTTCTTC | CASSVVPTKGDEQFF | TRBJ2-1 | - | TRBV9 | -
TGTGCCAGCAGCTTAGATCGGCGGGGGTCGTTTCGGGAGACCCAGTACTTC | CASSLDRRGSFRETQYF | TRBJ2-5 | TRBD2 | TRBV7-9 | few
TGTGCCAGCAATGGGGGTCTCTACGAGCAGTACTTC | CASNGGLYEQYF | TRBJ2-7 | - | TRBV6-1 | -
TGCGCCAGCAGCCAAGATCCAGAGGGGCGGGATGGCTACACCTTC | CASSQDPEGRDGYTF | TRBJ1-2 | - | TRBV4-3 | -
TGTGCCAGCAGCATAGCCCCGAACACTGAAGCTTTCTTT | CASSIAPNTEAFF | TRBJ1-1 | - | TRBV7-8 | -
TGTGCCAGCAGCTACGCAGGGGGATGGGACACTGAAGCTTTCTTT | CASSYAGGWDTEAFF | TRBJ1-1 | TRBD1 | TRBV7-8 | many
TGTGCCAGCAACGACAGGGGACGGATGAACACTGAAGCTTTCTTT | CASNDRGRMNTEAFF | TRBJ1-1 | TRBD1 | TRBV6-2/TRBV6-3 | few
TGTGCCAGCAGTCCTGCCCGGGGGAGTGAGACCCAGTACTTC | CASSPARGSETQYF | TRBJ2-5 | - | TRBV12-3/TRBV12-4 | -
TGTGCCTCCCTAGGGAAAGACTATGGCTACACCTTC | CASLGKDYGYTF | TRBJ1-2 | - | TRBV12-3/TRBV12-4 | few
TGTGCCAGCAGGCCCCCAACGGACGTTCTAGGCTACACCTTC | CASRPPTDVLGYTF | TRBJ1-2 | - | TRBV28 | few
TGTGCCAGCAGCGACCGGACAGGCTCCTACGAGCAGTACTTC | CASSDRTGSYEQYF | TRBJ2-7 | TRBD1 | TRBV7-6 | few
TGTGCCAGCAGCTACGCGGGAGGCTACAATGAGCAGTTCTTC | CASSYAGGYNEQFF | TRBJ2-1 | TRBD2 | TRBV7-3 | -
TGTGCCAGCAGCACAGCTAGCGGGGGCTCCTACGAGCAGTACTTC | CASSTASGGSYEQYF | TRBJ2-7 | TRBD2 | TRBV7-6 | -
TGTGCCAGTAGTATAGGTCCGGGAGGAGGCAATGAGCAGTTCTTC | CASSIGPGGGNEQFF | TRBJ2-1 | TRBD2 | TRBV19 | -
TGTGCCAGCACTAGGGGTAGCGGGGGGGCATACAATGAGCAGTTCTTC | CASTRGSGGAYNEQFF | TRBJ2-1 | TRBD2 | TRBV7-2 | -
TGTGCCAGCAGCCCTTCGTCGCAGCCCCAGCATTTT | CASSPSSQPQHF | TRBJ1-5 | - | TRBV7-8 | -
TGTGCCAGCAGTGTAGACAGGGGTCGTAGCTCCTACGAGCAGTACTTC | CASSVDRGRSSYEQYF | TRBJ2-7 | TRBD1 | TRBV12-3/TRBV12-4 | few
TGCGCCAGCAGCCAAGATCCTTCGGGAGCCGGGGAGCTGTTTTTT | CASSQDPSGAGELFF | TRBJ2-2 | - | TRBV4-3 | -
TGCGCCAGCAGCCAAGAGGAGGCTGACTACAATGAGCAGTTCTTC | CASSQEEADYNEQFF | TRBJ2-1 | - | TRBV4-1 | -
TGTGCCAGCAGCTTAGGGGGTCCGAACACTGAAGCTTTCTTT | CASSLGGPNTEAFF | TRBJ1-1 | - | TRBV11-1 | -
TGTGCCAGCAGCTTAGCAGGCGGGAACACTGAAGCTTTCTTT | CASSLAGGNTEAFF | TRBJ1-1 | - | TRBV7-8 | -
TGTGCCAGCAGTGAATCAACTACCGACCTTCGGGACGAGCAGTACTTC | CASSESTTDLRDEQYF | TRBJ2-7 | - | TRBV2 | many
TGCGCCAGCAGCTTCCCTAGCCAGGAGACCCAGTACTTC | CASSFPSQETQYF | TRBJ2-5 | - | TRBV5-1 | -
TGTGCCACCCAAACTCACCGGGACCCTAGTCGCGAGCAGTACTTC | CATQTHRDPSREQYF | TRBJ2-7 | - | TRBV6-1 | -
TGTGCCAGCAGCCGCTGGGCCGGGGGGGCCAAGATCACATCCTACGAGCAGTACTTC | CASSRWAGGAKITSYEQYF | TRBJ2-7 | TRBD2 | TRBV12-3/TRBV12-4 | few
TGTGCCAGCAGTCGCCCACGGACAGGGTTCGGCTATGGCTACACCTTC | CASSRPRTGFGYGYTF | TRBJ1-2 | TRBD1 | TRBV6-5 | -
TGTGCCAGCAGTTTCGACGAGCAGTACTTC | CASSFDEQYF | TRBJ2-7 | - | TRBV28 | medium-sized
TGTGCCAGCAGTTTTAACCGTCGACAGCCGGACCAGCCCCAGCATTTT | CASSFNRRQPDQPQHF | TRBJ1-5 | - | TRBV12-3/TRBV12-4 | -
TGCAGTGCTAGAGATCGGCGAGATGCCCTTGGGACCCAGTACTTC | CSARDRRDALGTQYF | TRBJ2-5 | - | TRBV20-1 | many